One T cell receptor beta chain is described in this entry. Its antigen is currently unknown. Trimming stripped 7 bases from V and 4 bases from J, with 7 bases between. The CDR3 covers 12 residues. Germline loops: CDR1 MNHEY, CDR2 SVGAGI. This specimen comes from a study of long-term antiretroviral therapy in people with HIV. The overall study: The study's earliest collections predate the 2015 immediate-ART recommendation by about a decade.

Study findings and constraints: The range of CDR3 lengths in HIV repertoires proved narrower than that found in controls. Within the repertoire, clones expanded before ART were dominant at all time points. Samples were collected from the mid-2000s to the late 2010s under possibly less effective ART regimens.

Samples were assayed with immunoSEQ v3.0 at survey level. Assay: immunoSEQ multiplex PCR; the TCRdb copy retains only in-frame clones and omits some. This sample carries 25,000 to 35,000 clones, just over 85% of them seen once, and the ten largest clones take 4.5% to 6%. The chain recombines TRBV6-5 with TRBJ1-4, with D unclear. The sample was unsorted PBMCs, taken 0.8 years after starting antiretroviral therapy. This clonotype was sampled from a woman in her 30s with HIV. CDR3 nucleotide sequence: TGTGCCAGCAAAGCTTTTAATGAAAAACTGTTTTTT. It translates to CASKAFNEKLFF.